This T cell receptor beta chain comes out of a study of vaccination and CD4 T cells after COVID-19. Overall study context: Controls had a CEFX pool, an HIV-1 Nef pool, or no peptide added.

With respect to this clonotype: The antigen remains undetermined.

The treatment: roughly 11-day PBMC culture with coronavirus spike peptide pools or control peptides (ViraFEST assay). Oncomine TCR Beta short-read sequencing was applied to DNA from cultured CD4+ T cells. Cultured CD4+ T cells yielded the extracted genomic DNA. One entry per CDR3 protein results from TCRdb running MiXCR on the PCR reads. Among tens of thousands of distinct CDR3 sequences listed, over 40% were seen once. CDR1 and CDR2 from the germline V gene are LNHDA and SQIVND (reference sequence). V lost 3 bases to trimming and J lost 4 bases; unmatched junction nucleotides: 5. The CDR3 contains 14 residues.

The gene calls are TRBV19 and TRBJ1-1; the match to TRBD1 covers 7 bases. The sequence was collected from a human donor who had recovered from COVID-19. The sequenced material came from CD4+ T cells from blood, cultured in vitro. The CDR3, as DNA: TGTGCCAGTAGTATCAAACAGGGGTCCACTGAAGCTTTCTTT. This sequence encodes CASSIKQGSTEAFF.